This note documents a single T cell receptor beta chain sequence. There is no known antigen for this receptor. No base quality values were provided; no much bigger clone lies one nucleotide off. CDR3 length: 15 amino acids, cysteine to phenylalanine. Only CDR3 DNA remains: 45 bases, in frame from the first base. The germline V gene yields SGHVS for CDR1 and FNYEAQ for CDR2. Compared with germline, V lacks 3 bases and J lacks 5 bases; bases without a gene match: 6. The sample's time point label, decoded: neoterminal ileum biopsy at postoperative endoscopy, about 6 months after surgery. Eligible patients were adults with ileal or ileocolonic Crohn's disease who had an indication for ileocolonic resection. Whole ileal mucosal biopsies were kept frozen at -80 degrees C prior to DNA extraction. Genomic DNA was extracted from frozen whole biopsies using a TRizol-based method and was quantified with a NanoDrop 2000 spectrophotometer.

These data come from a study of T cell repertoires in ileal Crohn's disease (dated by TCRdb to 2018 to 2020). Study-level background: The median duration of disease was 7.5 to 9.5 years, and at the time of surgery roughly 36% of patients were active smokers. Surgery was performed for a complication in all patients, with stricturing disease in roughly 61% and penetrating disease in roughly 39%. Postoperative therapy was given to about half of the patients, with thiopurines administered to about ten patients and anti-TNF agents administered to some 17 patients. M6 samples were neoterminal ileum biopsies taken at postoperative colonoscopy. A prospective multicentre cohort supplied the 55 to 65 Crohn's disease patients whose TCR repertoires were analysed. Running in parallel with the study was a multicentre cohort set up to find predictors of early endoscopic recurrence following ileocolonic resection. A Rutgeerts score above i0 was used to define endoscopic postoperative recurrence. The study sequenced approximately 150 mucosal samples from 57 patients, taken at several locations on the surgical specimen and at postoperative endoscopy.

What the authors observed across the whole study: Compared with CD4 T cells, sorted CD8 T cells held more high-frequency clones, which suggests that the mucosal expansions were mostly CD8. Postoperative endoscopy was performed at varying times within the first year after surgery, with a median delay of approximately seven months. Endoscopic recurrence was found to be associated with higher high-frequency clone percentages at surgery, and recurrence was observed in all patients with clonality above 26.8% (18/57). Compared with non-smokers, patients who were active smokers at surgery showed a significantly higher proportion of clonal expansions (around 24% vs 18%, p=0.02). Only a subgroup of patients, of unstated size, had their mucosal CD4 and CD8 T cells sorted and sequenced.

For commercial TCRB immunosequencing, about 500 nanograms of biopsy DNA were submitted for each sample. CDR3 regions were amplified from genomic DNA by Adaptive Biotechnology using a two-step, amplification bias-controlled multiplex PCR. The first PCR used primers for every V and J gene segment; the second PCR added barcodes and Illumina adapters. CDR3 libraries were sequenced on an Illumina instrument. The paper's processing steps were these. The analysis used both the pipelines supplied by the vendor and custom analysis of the raw data in R/Bioconductor with R version 3.3.0. Clonality, ranging from 0 to 1, was calculated as the inverse of the normalised Shannon entropy of all productive clones. High-frequency clones were defined as the share of the repertoire occupied by the top 100 clones, with only clones passing a 95% confidence test being retained. The Simpson index measured repertoire diversity, and the Morisita-Horn index measured overlap between samples. The source is immuneACCESS, and TCRdb retained only in-frame sequences with V and J called. Part of the clones is not carried over; for the studies checked, unresolved V genes explain less than half of this, and the remainder is unexplained. For V, J and clone size, that table is used; D and trimming come from the DNA. The sample includes more than 50,000 clones, with roughly 89% observed a single time. Together, the top ten hold approximately 2% of the sample.

The clonotype comes from an adult with Crohn's disease. The material sequenced was ileal tissue. This receptor chain uses TRBV7-6 and TRBJ1-1, and 10 bases in between align with TRBD1. CDR3 reads: CASSLAPGQGTEAFF. Here is the DNA: TGTGCCAGCAGCTTGGCACCGGGACAGGGGACTGAAGCTTTCTTT.